This T cell receptor (beta chain) was found in a study of blood T cells in healthy people across ages. The length of the CDR3 is 16 residues. V gave up 5 bases and J gave up 7 bases, with 24 bases separating them. Every sample yielded at least 6.5 million isolated PBMCs. Overall study results and limits: Diversity was higher, and naive CD4+ cells more numerous, in long-lived donors than in aged donors.

PCR was performed a second time for about 6 to 12 cycles using a sample-barcoded 5' primer and a J-beta primer mix. Each cDNA molecule, via a template-switch adaptor with 12 random nucleotides, was tagged. TCRdb fed the 5' RACE reads into MiXCR, producing one record per CDR3 protein. Here the sample spans approximately 830,000 distinct CDR3 sequences, around 68% being singletons. In the case of this clonotype: Antigen: not known.

V and J are TRBV12-3 or TRBV12-4 and TRBJ2-7; D is ambiguous. Sequenced material: blood. This TCR was recovered from a young man in good health. The CDR3 here is CASSPPRAPQKREQYF. In DNA form, the CDR3 reads TGTGCCAGCAGTCCCCCTCGAGCGCCACAAAAGAGGGAGCAGTACTTC.